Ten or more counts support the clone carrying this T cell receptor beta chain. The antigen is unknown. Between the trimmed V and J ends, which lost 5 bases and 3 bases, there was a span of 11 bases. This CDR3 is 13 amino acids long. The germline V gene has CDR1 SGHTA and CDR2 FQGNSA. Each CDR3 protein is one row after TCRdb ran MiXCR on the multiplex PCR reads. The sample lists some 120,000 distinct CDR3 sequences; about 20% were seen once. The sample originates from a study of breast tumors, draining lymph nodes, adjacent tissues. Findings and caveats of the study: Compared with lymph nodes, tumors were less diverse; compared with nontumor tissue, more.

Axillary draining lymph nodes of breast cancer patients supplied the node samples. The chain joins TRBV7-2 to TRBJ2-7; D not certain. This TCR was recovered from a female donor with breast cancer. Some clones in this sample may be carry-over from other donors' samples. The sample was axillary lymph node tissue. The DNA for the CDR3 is TGTGCCAGCAGCACCAACGATAACTACGAGCAGTACTTC. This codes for CASSTNDNYEQYF.